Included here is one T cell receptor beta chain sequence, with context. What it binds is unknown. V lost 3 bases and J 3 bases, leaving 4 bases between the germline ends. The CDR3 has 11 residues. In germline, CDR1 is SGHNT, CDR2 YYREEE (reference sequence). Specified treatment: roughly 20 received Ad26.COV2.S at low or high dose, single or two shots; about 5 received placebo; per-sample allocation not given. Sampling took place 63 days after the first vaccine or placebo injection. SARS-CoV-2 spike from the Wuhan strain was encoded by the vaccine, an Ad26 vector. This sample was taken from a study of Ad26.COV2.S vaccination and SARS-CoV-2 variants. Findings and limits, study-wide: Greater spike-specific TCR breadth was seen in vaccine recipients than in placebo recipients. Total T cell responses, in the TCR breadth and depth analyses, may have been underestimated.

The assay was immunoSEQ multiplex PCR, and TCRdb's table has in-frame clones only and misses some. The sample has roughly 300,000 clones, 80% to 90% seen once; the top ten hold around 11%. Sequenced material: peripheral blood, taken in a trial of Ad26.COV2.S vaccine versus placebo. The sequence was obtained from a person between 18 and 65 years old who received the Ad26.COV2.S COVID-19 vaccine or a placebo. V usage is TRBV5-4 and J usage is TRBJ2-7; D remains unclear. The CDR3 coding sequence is TGTGCCAGCAGCTCCGACTACGAGCAGTACTTC. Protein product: CASSSDYEQYF.